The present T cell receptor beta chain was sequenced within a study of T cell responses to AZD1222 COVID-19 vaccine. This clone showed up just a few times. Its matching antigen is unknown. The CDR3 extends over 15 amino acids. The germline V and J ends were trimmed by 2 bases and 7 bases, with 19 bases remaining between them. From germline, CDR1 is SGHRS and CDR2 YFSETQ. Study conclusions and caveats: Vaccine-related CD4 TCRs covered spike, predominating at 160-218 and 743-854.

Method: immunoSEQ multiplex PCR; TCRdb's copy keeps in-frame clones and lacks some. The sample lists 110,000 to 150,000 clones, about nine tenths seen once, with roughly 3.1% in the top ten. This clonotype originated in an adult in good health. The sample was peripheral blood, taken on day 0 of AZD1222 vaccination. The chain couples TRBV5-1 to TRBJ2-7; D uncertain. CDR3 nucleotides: TGCGCCAGCAGCTTTTTTGAGACTGGAGCGAGAGAGCAGTACTTC. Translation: CASSFFETGAREQYF.